The 5 T cell receptor beta chains listed next were all sequenced from one sample in a study of blood T cell repertoires in COVID-19. Using immunoSEQ multiplex PCR, the repertoire was profiled, and TCRdb retains in-frame clones only, with some absent. Of about 59,000 clones listed, approximately 80% were seen once; the top ten hold around 12%. Sequenced input: peripheral blood. All receptors derive from a man older than 75 with acute or convalescent COVID-19.

The rearrangement links TRBV5-4 to TRBJ2-7; D may be TRBD1 (6 bases). Germline V gene sequence: CDR1 SGHNT, CDR2 YYREEE (reference sequence). V lost 2 bases and J 5 bases, leaving 11 bases between the germline ends. The CDR3 contains 13 residues. This chain's CDR3 is CASSFVQGDEQYF. In nucleotides, the CDR3 is TGTGCCAGCAGCTTTGTACAGGGCGACGAGCAGTACTTC.

This clone was picked up a small number of times. The rearrangement uses TRBV19 and TRBJ1-1; no firm D call. The ends were cut back, 1 base at V and 6 bases at J, with 9 bases in the middle. Germline assignment: CDR1 LNHDA and CDR2 SQIVND (reference sequence). The CDR3 loop spans 13 amino acids. CDR3 residues: CASSIGIGPEAFF. The CDR3 region has the DNA TGTGCCAGTAGTATAGGGATTGGGCCTGAAGCTTTCTTT. Using reference TRBV19 and TRBJ1-1 for the parts outside the CDR3, the full variable domain is DGGITQSPKYLFRKEGQNVTLSCEQNLNHDAMYWYRQDPGQGLRLIYYSQIVNDFQKGDIAEGYSVSREKKESFPLTVTSAQKNPTAFYLCASSIGIGPEAFFGQGTRLTVV.

The chain combines TRBV19 with TRBJ1-1; D not resolved. Germline V lookup: CDR1 LNHDA, CDR2 SQIVND (reference sequence). This CDR3 is 13 amino acids long. Trimming removed 10 bases at V and 1 base at J, with 13 bases between. The CDR3 is CATYNEWNTEAFF. The CDR3 nucleotides are TGTGCCACGTACAATGAATGGAACACTGAAGCTTTCTTT.

The CDR3 reads CSVVRGGGETQYF. CDR3 nucleotides: TGCAGCGTTGTTCGCGGGGGCGGAGAGACCCAGTACTTC. The rearrangement joins TRBV29-1 to TRBJ2-5; the D gene is possibly TRBD2 (7 bases). The V and J ends lost 4 bases and 4 bases respectively, with 13 bases between them. The CDR3 runs 13 residues. Per the germline V gene, CDR1 is SQVTM and CDR2 is ANQGSEA. Complete variable domain (other parts from reference TRBV29-1 and TRBJ2-5): SAVISQKPSRDICQRGTSLTIQCQVDSQVTMMFWYRQQPGQSLTLIATANQGSEATYESGFVIDKFPISRPNLTFSTLTVSNMSPEDSSIYLCSVVRGGGETQYFGPGTRLLVL.

The chain couples TRBV5-6 to TRBJ1-2, with 8 bases fitting TRBD1. The V gene's germline CDR1 is SGHDT and CDR2 YYEEEE. Trimming at V came to 4 bases and at J to 4 bases, leaving 6 bases not matched to a gene. The CDR3 loop spans 14 amino acids. The DNA of the CDR3 is TGTGCCAGCAGCCCCGGGACAGGCATCTATGGCTACACCTTC. Translation gives CASSPGTGIYGYTF.